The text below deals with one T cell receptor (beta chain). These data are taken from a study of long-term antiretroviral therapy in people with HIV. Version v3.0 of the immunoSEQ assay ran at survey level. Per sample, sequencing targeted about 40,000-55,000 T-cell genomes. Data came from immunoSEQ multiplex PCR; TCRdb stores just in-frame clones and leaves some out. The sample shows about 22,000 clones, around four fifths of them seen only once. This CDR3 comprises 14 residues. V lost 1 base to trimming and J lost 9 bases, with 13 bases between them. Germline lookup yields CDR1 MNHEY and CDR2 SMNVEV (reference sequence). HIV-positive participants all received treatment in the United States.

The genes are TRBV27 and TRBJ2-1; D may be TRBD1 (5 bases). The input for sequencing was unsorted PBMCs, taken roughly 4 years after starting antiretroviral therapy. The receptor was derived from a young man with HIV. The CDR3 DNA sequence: TGTGCCAGCAGTTTATACAGGATGGCTAGTGAGCAGTTCTTC. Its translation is CASSLYRMASEQFF.